This TCR beta chain was recovered during a study of blood T cell repertoires in COVID-19. For the study at large: The samples span acute and convalescent COVID-19 from the United States, Italy and Spain. T cells, B-cell-depleted T cells, or PBMCs provided the cDNA or gDNA that served as material.

Germline assignment: CDR1 SGDLS and CDR2 YYNGEE. CDR3 length: 15 amino acids. J was trimmed by 6 bases and V by 3 bases; bases with no gene match: 11. In its sample, this clone ranks as large. Original processing notes: Reference gene primer amplification in the assay estimated nucleated cell counts. The repertoire was sequenced with immunoSEQ multiplex PCR; TCRdb's copy has only in-frame clones and lacks some. V, J and clone size derive from that table, while D and trimming were established from the DNA sequence. The data show roughly 55,000 clones, around 72% seen once. What was sequenced was peripheral blood. This chain connects TRBV9 to TRBJ1-1; 7 positions match TRBD1. This clonotype originated in a human donor with active or convalescent COVID-19. The donor label of this sample is uncertain. CDR3 nucleotides: TGTGCCAGCAGCGGGGGACAGCCCTCGGGGCCTGAAGCTTTCTTT. Residues: CASSGGQPSGPEAFF.